This is a list of T cell receptor beta chains from one sample in a study of blood T cells in healthy people across ages. TCRdb processed the 5' RACE reads anew with MiXCR; each CDR3 protein has one entry. The sample records roughly 680,000 distinct CDR3 sequences, about 51% being singletons. The sample taken for sequencing was blood. The source is a woman at least 80 years old in good health. Both conserved end residues are part of each CDR3. Each record gives: CDR3 length, V gene, J gene, D gene, clone size, CDR3 DNA, CDR3 protein. The D gene is left open where the match is weak. Rows may omit the clone size; those that give it use once, few, many or a size class.

>15|TRBV6-2/TRBV6-3|TRBJ1-4|NA|once
TGTGCCAGCAGTTACGGAGGACTGATTAATGAAAAACTGTTTTTT
CASSYGGLINEKLFF
>13|TRBV7-7|TRBJ1-4|NA|NA
TGTGCTAGCAGCTCCGGACCAGGTGAAAAACTGTTTTTT
CASSSGPGEKLFF
>17|TRBV6-2/TRBV6-3|TRBJ2-3|NA|once
TGTGCCAGCAGTTACTATTCGTCGGGGGATGTTTCAGATACGCAGTATTTT
CASSYYSSGDVSDTQYF
>11|TRBV29-1|TRBJ2-1|TRBD1|NA
TGCAGCGGCCTGGCGGGACAGGGCGCGTTCTTC
CSGLAGQGAFF
>14|TRBV9|TRBJ2-4|NA|NA
TGTGCCAGCAGCGCGCCTAGCGACCCAAACATTCAGTACTTC
CASSAPSDPNIQYF
>13|TRBV20-1|TRBJ2-3|NA|NA
TGCAGTGCTCGGGGGATCAACACAGATACGCAGTATTTT
CSARGINTDTQYF
>12|TRBV12-3/TRBV12-4|TRBJ2-7|NA|NA
TGTGCCAGCAGTTTAGGAGGGGTCGAGCAGTACTTC
CASSLGGVEQYF
>15|TRBV7-9|TRBJ1-2|TRBD1|NA
TGTGCCAGCAGTCAGCCGGGACAGGAGAACTATGGCTACACCTTC
CASSQPGQENYGYTF
>15|TRBV20-1|TRBJ2-7|NA|few
TGCAGTGCTAGAACCTCAGGGTTGGGATCCTACGAGCAGTACTTC
CSARTSGLGSYEQYF
>19|TRBV28|TRBJ2-1|TRBD2|once
TGTGCCAGCAGTCCTTTACTAGCGGGGGTTACCCTCTCCTACAATGAGCAGTTCTTC
CASSPLLAGVTLSYNEQFF
>14|TRBV6-1|TRBJ2-1|TRBD2|few
TGTGCCAGCAGTGTAGCGGGGGGGGACAATGAGCAGTTCTTC
CASSVAGGDNEQFF
>11|TRBV29-1|TRBJ2-1|NA|NA
TGCAGCGGGACACACCGCAATGAGCAGTTCTTC
CSGTHRNEQFF
>12|TRBV5-1|TRBJ1-1|NA|many
TGCGCCAGCAGGTTACAGGGAAGGAGGGCTTTCTTT
CASRLQGRRAFF
>15|TRBV12-3/TRBV12-4|TRBJ1-1|NA|NA
TGTGCCAGCAGACCCGGGACAACTTGGAACACTGAAGCTTTCTTT
CASRPGTTWNTEAFF
>14|TRBV29-1|TRBJ2-1|TRBD2|NA
TGCAGCGTTGATCGAACTAGCGGGGAGAATGAGCAGTTCTTC
CSVDRTSGENEQFF
>13|TRBV28|TRBJ2-5|NA|NA
TGTGCCAGCAGTTTACCGGGGAGGGAGACCCAGTACTTC
CASSLPGRETQYF
>18|TRBV4-1|TRBJ2-5|NA|NA
TGCGCCAGCAGCCAAGTGATGTCAGGGGCTAGCCTCTTGGAGACCCAGTACTTC
CASSQVMSGASLLETQYF
>17|TRBV2|TRBJ2-3|TRBD2|NA
TGTGCCAGCAGTGAAATCTGGACTAGCGGGGCGGCAGATACGCAGTATTTT
CASSEIWTSGAADTQYF
>18|TRBV3-1|TRBJ2-7|NA|NA
TGTGCCAGCAGCCAAGATTGGGGGACTGGGGGGAACTTCTACGAGCAGTACTTC
CASSQDWGTGGNFYEQYF
>15|TRBV20-1|TRBJ1-2|NA|NA
TGCAGTGCTAGATCTACAGGACAAGGAGACTATGGCTACACCTTC
CSARSTGQGDYGYTF
>13|TRBV7-2|TRBJ2-1|TRBD2|NA
TGTGCCAGCAGGTCTAGCGGGAACGGGAAGCAGTTCTTC
CASRSSGNGKQFF
>15|TRBV28|TRBJ2-7|TRBD2|few
TGTGCCAGCAGTTTAGCTAGCGGGAGACCCTACGAGCAGTACTTC
CASSLASGRPYEQYF
>12|TRBV29-1|TRBJ1-2|TRBD1|many
TGCAGCGTACGGACAGGGGCCTATGGCTACACCTTC
CSVRTGAYGYTF
>13|TRBV12-3/TRBV12-4|TRBJ2-7|TRBD1|many
TGTGCCAGCAGTAAGGGACAGGTCTACGAGCAGTACTTC
CASSKGQVYEQYF
>15|TRBV2|TRBJ2-7|TRBD1|few
TGTGCCAGCAGAGACGACAGGGGGGGTGCCTACGAGCAGTACTTC
CASRDDRGGAYEQYF
>17|TRBV7-2|TRBJ2-1|TRBD2|NA
TGTGCCAGCAGCTTCGATTCCCTAGCGGGGGGCGCGTATGAGCAGTTCTTC
CASSFDSLAGGAYEQFF
>14|TRBV2|TRBJ2-7|NA|many
TGTGCCAGCAGCCCCCGTAACAATAAATACGAGCAGTACTTC
CASSPRNNKYEQYF
>16|TRBV18|TRBJ2-3|TRBD1|NA
TGTGCCAGCTCACAAACTGGGACAGGGGGTCCAGATACGCAGTATTTT
CASSQTGTGGPDTQYF
>14|TRBV5-1|TRBJ1-1|TRBD1|many
TGCGCCAGCAGCTTCGGACAGGGCGGGACTGAAGCTTTCTTT
CASSFGQGGTEAFF
>18|TRBV6-5|TRBJ2-5|TRBD2|NA
TGTGCCAGCAGTTACTCGGGACTAGCGGGAGGTTTGAGAGAGACCCAGTACTTC
CASSYSGLAGGLRETQYF
>15|TRBV5-1|TRBJ2-4|NA|NA
TGCGCCAGCAGCTTGGACCAGGGGACCAAAAACATTCAGTACTTC
CASSLDQGTKNIQYF
>11|TRBV12-3/TRBV12-4|TRBJ2-1|NA|NA
TGTGCCAGCAGCGATAGGGACGAGCAGTTCTTC
CASSDRDEQFF
>12|TRBV28|TRBJ2-5|NA|NA
TGTGCCAGCAGTACGCCGACAGAGACCCAGTACTTC
CASSTPTETQYF
>16|TRBV12-3/TRBV12-4|TRBJ1-2|NA|NA
TGTGCCAGCAGTTTAGGGGTTCTCCACGTTAACTATGGCTACACCTTC
CASSLGVLHVNYGYTF
>11|TRBV28|TRBJ1-2|TRBD1|many
TGTGCCAGTGGACAGGGCTATGGCTACACCTTC
CASGQGYGYTF
>15|TRBV7-2|TRBJ2-3|NA|once
TGTGCCAGCAGCCAAGACACCCCCAGCACAGATACGCAGTATTTT
CASSQDTPSTDTQYF
>14|TRBV5-1|TRBJ1-2|NA|NA
TGCGCCAGCAGCTTGGATGAGGCCGGGGTTGGCTACACCTTC
CASSLDEAGVGYTF
>15|TRBV20-1|TRBJ2-2|TRBD2|NA
TGCAGTGCTAGATCCGGGCTAGCGGGGGCCGGGGAGCTGTTTTTT
CSARSGLAGAGELFF
>14|TRBV4-1|TRBJ1-2|NA|NA
TGCGCCAGCAGCCAAGACGGCAGGAACTATGGCTACACCTTC
CASSQDGRNYGYTF
>12|TRBV29-1|TRBJ1-5|TRBD1|NA
TGCAGCGTTGAAGATGGAGCAGGGGGGAAGCATTTT
CSVEDGAGGKHF
>13|TRBV4-2|TRBJ2-7|NA|NA
TGTGCCAGCAGCCAAGACCACCAGGGAAGGCAGTACTTC
CASSQDHQGRQYF
>15|TRBV18|TRBJ1-4|NA|NA
TGTGCCAGCTCACCACTTGCGGGACCTAATGAAAAACTGTTTTTT
CASSPLAGPNEKLFF
>14|TRBV7-9|TRBJ2-7|NA|once
TGTGCCAGCAGCCAACCGACAGGCTCCTACGAGCAGTACTTC
CASSQPTGSYEQYF
>14|TRBV6-1|TRBJ2-5|NA|few
TGTGCCAGCAGACCCATGTGGGGCCAAGAGACCCAGTACTTC
CASRPMWGQETQYF
>12|TRBV7-2|TRBJ1-4|NA|many
TGTGCCAGCAGCCTCATCCGGGAAAAACTGTTTTTT
CASSLIREKLFF
>14|TRBV4-1|TRBJ2-3|NA|many
TGCGCCAGCAGCCAAGATCAAAACACAGATACGCAGTATTTT
CASSQDQNTDTQYF
>17|TRBV6-5|TRBJ1-1|TRBD1|many
TGTGCCAGCAGTTACTCGATCACAGGGGGTATTAGGACTGAAGCTTTCTTT
CASSYSITGGIRTEAFF
>15|TRBV30|TRBJ1-3|NA|NA
TGTGCCTGGAGTGTCAGGGGCAACTCTGGAAACACCATATATTTT
CAWSVRGNSGNTIYF
>15|TRBV19|TRBJ2-7|NA|NA
TGTGCCAGTAGTATAAATTCCCTCGGATCCTACGAGCAGTACTTC
CASSINSLGSYEQYF
>13|TRBV6-5|TRBJ2-5|TRBD2|once
TGTGCCAGCAGGCCCTTAGCGGGAGAGACCCAGTACTTC
CASRPLAGETQYF
>14|TRBV30|TRBJ1-5|NA|NA
TGTGCCTGGAGTGTAACGGGGGGCAATCAGCCCCAGCATTTT
CAWSVTGGNQPQHF
>14|TRBV5-1|TRBJ2-7|NA|once
TGCGCCAGCAGCTTGGCCGCGGGTACCAATGAGCAGTACTTC
CASSLAAGTNEQYF
>14|TRBV6-5|TRBJ2-1|NA|many
TGTGCCAGCAGTTCCCTCCAGGGGTACAATGAGCAGTTCTTC
CASSSLQGYNEQFF
>14|TRBV6-1|TRBJ1-2|NA|NA
TGTGCCACCGTGCGCGACCACCCCAACTATGGCTACACCTTC
CATVRDHPNYGYTF
>14|TRBV6-5|TRBJ2-5|NA|NA
TGTGCCAGCAGTCCGGGGGCTACGGGCAATGAGCAGTACTTC
CASSPGATGNEQYF